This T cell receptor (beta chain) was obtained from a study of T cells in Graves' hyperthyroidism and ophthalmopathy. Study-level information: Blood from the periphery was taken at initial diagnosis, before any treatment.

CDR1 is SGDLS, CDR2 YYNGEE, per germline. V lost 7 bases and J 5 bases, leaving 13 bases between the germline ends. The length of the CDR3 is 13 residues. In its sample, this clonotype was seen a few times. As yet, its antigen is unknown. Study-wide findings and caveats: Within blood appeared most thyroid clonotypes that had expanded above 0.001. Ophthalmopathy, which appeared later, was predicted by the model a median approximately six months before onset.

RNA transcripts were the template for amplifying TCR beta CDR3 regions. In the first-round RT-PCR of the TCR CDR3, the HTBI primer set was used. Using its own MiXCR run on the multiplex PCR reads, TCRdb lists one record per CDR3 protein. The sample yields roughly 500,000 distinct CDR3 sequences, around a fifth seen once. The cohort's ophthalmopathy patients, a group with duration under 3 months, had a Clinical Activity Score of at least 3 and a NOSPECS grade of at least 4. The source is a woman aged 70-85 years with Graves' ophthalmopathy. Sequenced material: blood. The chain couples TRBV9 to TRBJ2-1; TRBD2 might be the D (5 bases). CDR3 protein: CASCPGGDNEQFF. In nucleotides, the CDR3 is TGTGCCAGCTGCCCAGGAGGCGACAATGAGCAGTTCTTC.